The 28 T cell receptor beta chains listed next were all sequenced from one sample in a study of T cell repertoires and HLA-DP antigens. Assay: immunoSEQ multiplex PCR; the TCRdb copy retains only in-frame clones and omits some. The profile covers some 110,000 clones, with 92% appearing a single time and around 0.25% taken by the ten largest. No antigen has been identified for these receptors. What was sequenced was CD4+ T cells from PBMCs. Source of these receptors: a woman aged 18-30 years in good health and CMV-seronegative.

This rearrangement joins TRBV9 to TRBJ2-1, with D uncertain. The CDR3 is 16 amino acids. V was pared by 1 base and J by 5 bases, with 16 bases between. Per the germline V gene, CDR1 is SGDLS and CDR2 is YYNGEE. CDR3 in amino acids: CASSVSVGSPHNEQFF. Written as DNA, the CDR3 is TGTGCCAGCAGCGTATCGGTGGGATCCCCCCACAATGAGCAGTTCTTC.

J is TRBJ2-7 and V is TRBV27; weak D call: TRBD1 (6 bases). The CDR3 totals 14 residues. Deletions cut 3 bases from V and 6 bases from J, with 15 bases between. CDR1 MNHEY and CDR2 SMNVEV come from the germline V gene (reference sequence). This chain's CDR3 is CASSFRRGGSEQYF. The CDR3 DNA follows: TGTGCCAGCAGTTTTCGACGAGGGGGTAGCGAGCAGTACTTC.

The rearrangement joins TRBV28 to TRBJ1-5; 7 bases are shared with TRBD1. The length of the CDR3 is 14 residues. Per germline, CDR1 MDHEN and CDR2 SYDVKM. The V segment lost 3 bases and the J segment 6 bases; nucleotides outside the gene matches: 5. In nucleotides, the CDR3 is TGTGCCAGCAGTTTGACAGGGAGAGGTCAGCCCCAGCATTTT. Amino acids: CASSLTGRGQPQHF. The entire variable domain, with the rest obtained from reference TRBV28 and TRBJ1-5, is as follows: DVKVTQSSRYLVKRTGEKVFLECVQDMDHENMFWYRQDPGLGLRLIYFSYDVKMKEKGDIPEGYSVSREKKERFSLILESASTNQTSMYLCASSLTGRGQPQHFGDGTRLSIL.

The J gene is TRBJ1-4, the V gene TRBV2; the D gene is possibly TRBD1 (5 bases). The CDR3 runs to 14 residues. The V gene lost 7 bases and the J gene lost 2 bases, with 11 bases spanning the gap. Germline V lookup: CDR1 SNHLY, CDR2 FYNNEI. The CDR3 reads CASMIQATNEKLFF. CDR3 DNA sequence: TGTGCCAGCATGATACAGGCCACTAATGAAAAACTGTTTTTT.

This chain connects TRBV7-2 to TRBJ2-7; 7 bases align to TRBD1. Trimming removed 5 bases from V and 2 bases from J; junction bases left unmatched: 3. The V gene's germline CDR1 is SGHTA and CDR2 FQGNSA. The CDR3 spans 13 residues. The CDR3 sequence is CASSTGQTYEQYV. As DNA, the CDR3 is TGTGCCAGCAGCACGGGACAGACCTACGAGCAGTACGTC.

The chain uses TRBV29-1 and TRBJ2-1, with TRBD2 matching over 7 bases. Germline V gene lookup returns CDR1 SQVTM and CDR2 ANQGSEA. This CDR3 region has 13 residues. Unmatched junction bases numbered 9, after V lost 7 bases and J lost 6 bases. The CDR3 region has the DNA TGCAGCGCCTCGCGTGGGAGGGGCAATGAGCAGTTCTTC. It specifies CSASRGRGNEQFF.

The chain links TRBV5-6 to TRBJ2-1; 10 bases align to TRBD2. The J segment lost 7 bases and the V segment lost 0 bases, leaving 7 bases of the junction unmatched. CDR3 length: 16 residues. CDR1 and CDR2 from the germline V gene are SGHDT and YYEEEE. The CDR3 DNA reads TGTGCCAGCAGCTTGGACTGGACTAGCGGAGTGAATGAGCAGTTCTTC. It encodes CASSLDWTSGVNEQFF.

V usage is TRBV28 and J usage is TRBJ2-3; 11 bases map to TRBD2. The CDR3 has 15 amino acids. Germline V gene data show CDR1 as MDHEN and CDR2 as SYDVKM. V shed 3 bases and J 5 bases; nucleotides not matched to a gene: 4. The CDR3, as DNA: TGTGCCAGCAGTTTTACTAGCGGGAGAGGAGATACGCAGTATTTT. Protein sequence: CASSFTSGRGDTQYF.

The chain links TRBV9 to TRBJ1-1; TRBD1 agrees at 10 bases. This CDR3 region has 18 residues. The V segment lost 6 bases and the J segment 1 base; nucleotides outside the gene matches: 15. Germline CDR1 and CDR2: SGDLS and YYNGEE. CDR3 nucleotide sequence: TGTGCCAGCACCCCCCTCCTTCGGAGACAGGGGGCGAACACTGAAGCTTTCTTT. The encoded protein is CASTPLLRRQGANTEAFF.

The chain has TRBV18 and TRBJ2-7; no clear D. Trimming stripped 3 bases from V and 1 base from J, with 13 bases between. CDR1 and CDR2 (germline): KGHSH, LQKENI. The CDR3 runs 15 residues. DNA for the CDR3: TGTGCCAGCTCACCCGCCGTGGCAGGTTCCTACGAGCAGTACGTC. Protein: CASSPAVAGSYEQYV.

The chain couples TRBV25-1 to TRBJ2-1, with TRBD2 matching 7 bases. The CDR3 loop spans 15 amino acids. Trimming took 4 bases from V and 6 from J; bases not matched to a gene: 9. CDR1 MGHDK and CDR2 SYGVNS come from the germline V gene. The CDR3 protein is CASSGTPGLPNEQFF. CDR3 bases: TGTGCCAGCAGTGGCACACCGGGACTACCCAATGAGCAGTTCTTC.

The chain employs TRBV7-3 and TRBJ2-2, with TRBD2 matching 10 bases. This CDR3 spans 17 amino acids. Trimming cost V 4 bases and J 0 bases; bases outside gene matches: 5. Germline V CDR1 and CDR2: SGHTA, FQGTGA. The CDR3 DNA reads TGTGCCAGCAGCTCCGGACTAGCGGAGGCGAACACCGGGGAGCTGTTTTTT. This sequence encodes CASSSGLAEANTGELFF. Based on the CDR3 plus reference TRBV7-3 and TRBJ2-2, the full variable domain is GAGVSQTPSNKVTEKGKYVELRCDPISGHTALYWYRQSLGQGPEFLIYFQGTGAADDSGLPNDRFFAVRPEGSVSTLKIQRTERGDSAVYLCASSSGLAEANTGELFFGEGSRLTVL.

The chain joins TRBV2 to TRBJ2-3; a possible D gene is TRBD1 (6 bases). V gave up 6 bases and J gave up 0 bases, with 16 bases separating them. Germline values: CDR1 SNHLY, CDR2 FYNNEI. CDR3 length equals 16 residues. CDR3 in DNA: TGTGCCAGCAGATTTATAGGACAGAGAAGCACAGATACGCAGTATTTT. Translation gives CASRFIGQRSTDTQYF. The full variable domain, rest sourced from reference TRBV2 and TRBJ2-3, is EPEVTQTPSHQVTQMGQEVILRCVPISNHLYFYWYRQILGQKVEFLVSFYNNEISEKSEIFDDQFSVERPDGSNFTLKIRSTKLEDSAMYFCASRFIGQRSTDTQYFGPGTRLTVL.

The J gene is TRBJ2-6, the V gene TRBV25-1; D is unclear. CDR3 size: 14 residues. Trimming took off 3 bases at V and 0 bases at J, with 3 bases between the two ends. In germline, CDR1 is MGHDK, CDR2 SYGVNS. Here the CDR3 reads CASSEFSGANVLTF. In DNA, the CDR3 is TGTGCCAGCAGTGAGTTCTCTGGGGCCAACGTCCTGACTTTC. Filled out from reference TRBV25-1 and TRBJ2-6, the complete variable domain reads EADIYQTPRYLVIGTGKKITLECSQTMGHDKMYWYQQDPGMELHLIHYSYGVNSTEKGDLSSESTVSRIRTEHFPLTLESARPSHTSQYLCASSEFSGANVLTFGAGSRLTVL.

The chain is built from TRBV2 and TRBJ2-6; weak D call: TRBD1 (6 bases). The CDR3 loop spans 17 amino acids. Germline V gives CDR1 SNHLY, CDR2 FYNNEI. The V end lost 7 bases, the J end lost 2 bases, and 18 bases lay between the germline ends. CDR3 sequence reads: CASNPGLGAAGANVLTF. The CDR3 DNA is TGTGCCAGCAACCCAGGGCTGGGGGCGGCTGGGGCCAACGTCCTGACTTTC.

In this sample, this clone turned up once. V gene TRBV13 combines with J gene TRBJ2-7; weak D call: TRBD1 (6 bases). Trimming cost V 5 bases and J 0 bases, with 14 bases left between them. This CDR3 region has 15 residues. Germline V gene lookup returns CDR1 PRHDT and CDR2 FYEKMQ (reference sequence). Here the CDR3 reads CASSVQGPSSYEQYV. The CDR3 region has the DNA TGTGCCAGCAGCGTCCAGGGGCCCAGCTCCTACGAGCAGTACGTC.

The rearrangement joins TRBV7-9 to TRBJ1-5; D not resolved. The CDR3 runs 16 residues. Per the germline V gene, CDR1 is SEHNR and CDR2 is FQNEAQ (reference sequence). Trimming took 5 bases from V and 0 from J, leaving 14 bases between them. CDR3 sequence: CASSQAPYGSNQPQHF. The CDR3 DNA reads as TGTGCCAGCAGCCAAGCCCCCTACGGTAGCAATCAGCCCCAGCATTTT.

This sequence joins TRBV7-2 and TRBJ2-1; 9 positions agree with TRBD2. The CDR3 covers 14 residues. Germline V gene sequence: CDR1 SGHTA, CDR2 FQGNSA. V was clipped by 5 bases and J by 10 bases; unmatched bases: 9. The CDR3 here is CASSPIAGVGEQFF. DNA for the CDR3: TGTGCCAGCAGCCCAATAGCGGGGGTAGGGGAGCAGTTCTTC.

This chain links TRBV10-2 with TRBJ2-7, with 10 bases lining up with TRBD2. The CDR3 runs to 16 residues. Germline-derived CDR1 and CDR2 are WSHSY and SAAADI. The junction had 9 bases not matched to a gene; V was cut back by 5 bases and J by 2 bases. The CDR3 nucleotides read TGCGCCAGCAGTCCCCCCGAGCGGGAGGGCCCCTACGAGCAGTACTTC. Translation: CASSPPEREGPYEQYF.

This chain connects TRBV6-6 to TRBJ2-7; D is possibly TRBD1 (6 bases). The CDR3 is 14 amino acids. V was cut by 0 bases and J by 2 bases, with 8 bases left in between. Germline-derived CDR1 and CDR2 are MNHNY and SVGAGI (reference sequence). As DNA, the CDR3 is TGTGCCAGCAGTTACTCGTACAGGGCCTACGAGCAGTACGTC. As protein: CASSYSYRAYEQYV.

CDR3 sequence reads: CASSSRSGANVLTF. The CDR3 DNA is TGCGCCAGCAGCTCTCGCTCTGGGGCCAACGTCCTGACTTTC. The chain recombines TRBV5-1 with TRBJ2-6; no firm D call. The germline V gene encodes CDR1 SGHRS and CDR2 YFSETQ. The CDR3 has 14 amino acids. Trimming took off 3 bases at V and 0 bases at J, with 4 bases between the two ends.

V gene TRBV27 combines with J gene TRBJ1-2; D ambiguous. The germline gives CDR1 MNHEY, CDR2 SMNVEV (reference sequence). This CDR3 has 14 residues. The V and J ends lost 2 bases and 2 bases respectively, with 9 bases between them. Written as DNA, the CDR3 is TGTGCCAGCAGTTTAAGAGGGTACAACTATGGCTACACCTTC. Protein: CASSLRGYNYGYTF.

V and J are TRBV4-3 and TRBJ1-4; D call uncertain. V lost 0 bases and J 7 bases, leaving 9 bases between the germline ends. Per the germline V gene, CDR1 is LGHNA and CDR2 is YSLEER. There are 14 residues in the CDR3. The CDR3: CASSQDKLREKLFF. The DNA of the CDR3 is TGCGCCAGCAGCCAAGATAAACTTCGTGAAAAACTGTTTTTT.

The chain uses TRBV21-1 and TRBJ1-1; the table's D call of TRBD1 was not tested on the DNA. TRBV21-1 is termed a pseudogene. The CDR3 spans 15 residues. DNA of the CDR3: TGTGCCAGCAACCAGACAGGGCGGGTGAACACTGAAGCTTTCTTT. This translates into CASNQTGRVNTEAFF.

The CDR3 loop reads CASSPGGADEAFF. The CDR3, as DNA: TGTGCCAGCAGTCCCGGGGGGGCTGATGAAGCTTTCTTT. The V call is TRBV28, the J call TRBJ1-1; TRBD1 might be the D (6 bases). With 5 bases removed from V and 7 bases from J, the gap between germline ends came to 14 bases. CDR3 length equals 13 residues. Germline loops: CDR1 MDHEN, CDR2 SYDVKM.

This rearrangement joins TRBV6-5 to TRBJ2-7; D tentatively fits TRBD1 or TRBD2 (5 bases each). The CDR3 is 15 residues long. CDR1 is MNHEY, CDR2 SVGAGI, per germline. Trimming shortened V by 0 bases and J by 0 bases, and 9 bases separated the two germline ends. The CDR3 sequence: CASSYSRDASYEQYF. CDR3 in DNA: TGTGCCAGCAGTTACTCGAGGGACGCCTCCTACGAGCAGTACTTC.

CDR3 sequence reads: CASSLRRKTEAFF. As DNA, the CDR3 is TGTGCCAGCAGCTTGCGGAGAAAAACTGAAGCTTTCTTT. This sequence joins TRBV5-6 and TRBJ1-1, with unresolved D. CDR3 length: 13 amino acids. Trimming cost V 1 base and J 5 bases, with 9 bases left between them. CDR1 SGHDT and CDR2 YYEEEE come from the germline V gene.

The gene calls are TRBV5-6 and TRBJ1-1; a weak D match, TRBD1 (5 bases). Germline CDR1 is SGHDT and CDR2 is YYEEEE. The V gene lost 2 bases and the J gene lost 1 base, with 15 bases spanning the gap. The CDR3 extends over 16 amino acids. CDR3 coding DNA: TGTGCCAGCAGCTTCCCTTCACTGACAGCGAACACTGAAGCTTTCTTT. This codes for CASSFPSLTANTEAFF.